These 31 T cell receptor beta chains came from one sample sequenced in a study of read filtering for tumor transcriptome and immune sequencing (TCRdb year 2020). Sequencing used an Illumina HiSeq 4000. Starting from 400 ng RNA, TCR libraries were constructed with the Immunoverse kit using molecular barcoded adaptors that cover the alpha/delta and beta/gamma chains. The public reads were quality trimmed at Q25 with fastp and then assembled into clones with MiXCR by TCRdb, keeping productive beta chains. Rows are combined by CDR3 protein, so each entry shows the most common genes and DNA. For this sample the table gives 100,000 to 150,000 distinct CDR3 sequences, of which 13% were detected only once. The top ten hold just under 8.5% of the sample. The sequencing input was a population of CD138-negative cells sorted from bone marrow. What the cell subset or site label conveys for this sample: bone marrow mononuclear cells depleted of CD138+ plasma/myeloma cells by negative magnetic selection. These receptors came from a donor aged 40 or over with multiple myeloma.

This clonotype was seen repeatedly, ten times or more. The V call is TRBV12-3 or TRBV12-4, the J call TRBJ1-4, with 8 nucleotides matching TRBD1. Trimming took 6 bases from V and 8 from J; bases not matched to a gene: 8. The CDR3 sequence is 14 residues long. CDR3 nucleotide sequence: TGTGCCAGCAGAAGACAGGGGACGGGGGAAAAACTGTTTTTT. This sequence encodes CASRRQGTGEKLFF.

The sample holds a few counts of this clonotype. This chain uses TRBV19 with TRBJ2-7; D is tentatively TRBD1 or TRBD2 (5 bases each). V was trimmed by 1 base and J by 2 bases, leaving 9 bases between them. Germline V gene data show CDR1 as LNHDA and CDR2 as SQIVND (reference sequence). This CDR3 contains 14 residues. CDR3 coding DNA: TGTGCCAGTAGTATAGGAGGGGTGACCTACGAGCAGTACTTC. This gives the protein CASSIGGVTYEQYF. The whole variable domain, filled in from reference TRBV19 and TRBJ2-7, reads DGGITQSPKYLFRKEGQNVTLSCEQNLNHDAMYWYRQDPGQGLRLIYYSQIVNDFQKGDIAEGYSVSREKKESFPLTVTSAQKNPTAFYLCASSIGGVTYEQYFGPGTRLTVT.

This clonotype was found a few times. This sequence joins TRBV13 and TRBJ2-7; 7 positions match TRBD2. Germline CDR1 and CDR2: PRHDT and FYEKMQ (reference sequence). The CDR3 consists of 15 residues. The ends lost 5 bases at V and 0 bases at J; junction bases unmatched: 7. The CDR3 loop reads CASSIARGSSYEQYF. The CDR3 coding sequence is TGTGCCAGCAGCATCGCGCGGGGGAGCTCCTACGAGCAGTACTTC.

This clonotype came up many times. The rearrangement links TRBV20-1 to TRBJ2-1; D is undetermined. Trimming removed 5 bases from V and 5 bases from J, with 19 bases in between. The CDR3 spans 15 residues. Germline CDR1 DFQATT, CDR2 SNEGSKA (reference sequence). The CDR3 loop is CSAGPPGPRNNEQFF. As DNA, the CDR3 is TGCAGTGCTGGCCCTCCGGGTCCTAGGAACAATGAGCAGTTCTTC.

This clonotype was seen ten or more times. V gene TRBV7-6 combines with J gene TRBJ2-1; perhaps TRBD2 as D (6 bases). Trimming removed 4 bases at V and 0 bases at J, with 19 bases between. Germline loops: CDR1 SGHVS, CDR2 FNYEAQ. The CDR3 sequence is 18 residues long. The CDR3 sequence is CASSSPKGDFRSYNEQFF. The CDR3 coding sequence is TGTGCCAGCAGCTCACCCAAAGGGGACTTCCGCTCCTACAATGAGCAGTTCTTC.

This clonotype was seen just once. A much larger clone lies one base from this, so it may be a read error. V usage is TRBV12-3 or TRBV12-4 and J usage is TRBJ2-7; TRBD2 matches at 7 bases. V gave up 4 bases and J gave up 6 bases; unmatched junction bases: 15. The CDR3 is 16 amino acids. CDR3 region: CASSYRGGVELFEQYF. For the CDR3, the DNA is TGTGCCAGCAGTTATCGGGGAGGGGTAGAGTTATTCGAGCAGTACTTC.

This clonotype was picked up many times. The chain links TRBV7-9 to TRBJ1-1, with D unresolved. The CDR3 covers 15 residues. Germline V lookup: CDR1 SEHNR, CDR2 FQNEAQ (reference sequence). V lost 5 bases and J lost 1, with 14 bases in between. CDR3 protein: CASSIVGLQNTEAFF. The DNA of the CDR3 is TGTGCCAGCAGCATCGTAGGGTTACAGAACACTGAAGCTTTCTTT.

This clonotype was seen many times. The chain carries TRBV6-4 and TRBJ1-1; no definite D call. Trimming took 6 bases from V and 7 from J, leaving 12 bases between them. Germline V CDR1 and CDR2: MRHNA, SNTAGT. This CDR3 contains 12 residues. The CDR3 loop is CASRNGVNEAFF. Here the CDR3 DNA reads TGTGCCAGCAGAAACGGGGTAAATGAAGCTTTCTTT.

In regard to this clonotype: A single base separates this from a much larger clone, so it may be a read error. Here the CDR3 reads CSTVGQGNLEQYF. The DNA of the CDR3 is TGTTCCACCGTGGGACAGGGGAATCTCGAGCAGTACTTC. The rearrangement joins TRBV10-3 to TRBJ2-7; TRBD1 agrees at 10 bases. Germline values: CDR1 ENHRY, CDR2 SYGVKD. CDR3 length: 13 amino acids.

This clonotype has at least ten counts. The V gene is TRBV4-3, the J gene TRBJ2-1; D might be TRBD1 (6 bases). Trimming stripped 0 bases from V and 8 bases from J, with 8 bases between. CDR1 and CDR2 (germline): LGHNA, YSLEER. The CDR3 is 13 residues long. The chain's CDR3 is CASSQDEGDEQFF. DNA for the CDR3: TGCGCCAGCAGCCAAGATGAGGGGGATGAGCAGTTCTTC.

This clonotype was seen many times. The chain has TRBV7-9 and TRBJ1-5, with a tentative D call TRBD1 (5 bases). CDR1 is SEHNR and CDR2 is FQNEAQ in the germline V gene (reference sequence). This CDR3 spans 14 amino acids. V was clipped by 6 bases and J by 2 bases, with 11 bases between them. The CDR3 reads CASSKTGGNQPQHF. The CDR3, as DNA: TGTGCCAGCAGTAAAACAGGAGGCAATCAGCCCCAGCATTTT.

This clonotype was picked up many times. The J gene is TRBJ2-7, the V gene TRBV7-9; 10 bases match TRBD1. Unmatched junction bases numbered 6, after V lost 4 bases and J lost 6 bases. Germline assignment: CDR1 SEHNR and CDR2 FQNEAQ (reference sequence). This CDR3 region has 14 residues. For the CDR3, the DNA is TGTGCCAGCAGCTCCCCGGGACAGGGGAGCGAGCAGTACTTC. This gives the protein CASSSPGQGSEQYF.

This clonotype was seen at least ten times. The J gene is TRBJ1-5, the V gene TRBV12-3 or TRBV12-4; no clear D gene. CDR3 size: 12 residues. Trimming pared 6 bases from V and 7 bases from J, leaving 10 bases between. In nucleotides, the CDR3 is TGTGCCAGCAGGGAAGGGAGACAGCCCCAGCATTTT. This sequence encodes CASREGRQPQHF.

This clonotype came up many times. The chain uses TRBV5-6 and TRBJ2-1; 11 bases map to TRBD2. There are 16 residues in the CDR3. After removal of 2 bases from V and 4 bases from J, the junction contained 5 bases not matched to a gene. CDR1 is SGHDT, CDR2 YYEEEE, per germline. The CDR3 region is CASSFQLAGVYNEQFF. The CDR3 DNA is TGTGCCAGCAGCTTCCAACTAGCGGGGGTTTACAATGAGCAGTTCTTC.

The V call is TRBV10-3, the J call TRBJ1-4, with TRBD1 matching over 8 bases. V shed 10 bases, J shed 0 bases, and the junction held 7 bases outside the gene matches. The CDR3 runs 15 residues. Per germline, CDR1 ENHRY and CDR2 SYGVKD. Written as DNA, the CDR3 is TGTGCCACCCGAGGACAGGGAGCAACTAATGAAAAACTGTTTTTT. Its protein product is CATRGQGATNEKLFF.

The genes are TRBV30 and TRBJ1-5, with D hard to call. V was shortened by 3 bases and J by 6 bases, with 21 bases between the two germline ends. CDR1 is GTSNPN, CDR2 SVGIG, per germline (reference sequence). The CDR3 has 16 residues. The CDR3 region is CAWRARGTRGSQPQHF. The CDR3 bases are TGTGCCTGGAGGGCCCGAGGCACCCGAGGCAGTCAGCCCCAGCATTTT.

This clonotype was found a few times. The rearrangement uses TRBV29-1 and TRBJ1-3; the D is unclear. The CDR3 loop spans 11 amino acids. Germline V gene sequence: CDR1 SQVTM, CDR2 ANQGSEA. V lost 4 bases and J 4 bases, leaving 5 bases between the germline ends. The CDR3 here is CSVGWGNTIYF. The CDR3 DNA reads TGCAGCGTTGGGTGGGGAAACACCATATATTTT.

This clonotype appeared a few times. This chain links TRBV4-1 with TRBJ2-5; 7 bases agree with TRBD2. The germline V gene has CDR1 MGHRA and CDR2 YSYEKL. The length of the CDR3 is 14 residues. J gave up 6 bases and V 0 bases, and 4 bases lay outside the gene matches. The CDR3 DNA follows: TGCGCCAGCAGCCAAGAGGGACTAATAAAGACCCAGTACTTC. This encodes CASSQEGLIKTQYF.

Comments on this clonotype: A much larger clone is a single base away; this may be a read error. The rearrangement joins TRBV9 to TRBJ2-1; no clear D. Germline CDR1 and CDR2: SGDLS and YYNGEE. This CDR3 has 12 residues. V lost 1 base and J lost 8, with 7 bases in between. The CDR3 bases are TGTGCCAGCAGCGTATTACCCCATGAGCAGTTCTTC. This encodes CASSVLPHEQFF.

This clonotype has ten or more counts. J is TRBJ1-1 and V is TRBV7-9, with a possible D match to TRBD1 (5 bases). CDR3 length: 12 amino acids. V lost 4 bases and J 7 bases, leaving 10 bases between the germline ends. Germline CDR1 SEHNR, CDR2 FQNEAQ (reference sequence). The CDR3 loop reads CASSWGEGEAFF. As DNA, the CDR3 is TGTGCCAGCAGCTGGGGGGAGGGTGAAGCTTTCTTT. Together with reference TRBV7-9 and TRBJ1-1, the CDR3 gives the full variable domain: DTGVSQNPRHKITKRGQNVTFRCDPISEHNRLYWYRQTLGQGPEFLTYFQNEAQLEKSRLLSDRFSAERPKGSFSTLEIQRTEQGDSAMYLCASSWGEGEAFFGQGTRLTVV.

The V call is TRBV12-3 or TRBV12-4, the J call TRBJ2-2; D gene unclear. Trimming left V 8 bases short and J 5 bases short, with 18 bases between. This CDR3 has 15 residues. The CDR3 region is CASGPAPGRTGELFF. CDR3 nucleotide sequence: TGTGCCAGCGGTCCCGCCCCTGGCCGGACCGGGGAGCTGTTTTTT.

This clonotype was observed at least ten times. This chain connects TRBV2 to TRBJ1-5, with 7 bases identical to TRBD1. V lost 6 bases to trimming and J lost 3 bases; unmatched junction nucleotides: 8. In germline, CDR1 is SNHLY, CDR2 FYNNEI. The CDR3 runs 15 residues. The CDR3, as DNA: TGTGCCAGCAGATGGGACAGACCGGCCAATCAGCCCCAGCATTTT. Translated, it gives CASRWDRPANQPQHF.

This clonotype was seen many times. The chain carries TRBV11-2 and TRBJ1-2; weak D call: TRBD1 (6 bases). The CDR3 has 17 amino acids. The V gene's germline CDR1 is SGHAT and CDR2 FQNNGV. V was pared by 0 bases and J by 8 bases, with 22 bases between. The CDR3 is CASSLDPSNREGRGYTF. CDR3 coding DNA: TGTGCCAGCAGCTTAGACCCGAGTAACAGGGAAGGTCGAGGCTACACCTTC.

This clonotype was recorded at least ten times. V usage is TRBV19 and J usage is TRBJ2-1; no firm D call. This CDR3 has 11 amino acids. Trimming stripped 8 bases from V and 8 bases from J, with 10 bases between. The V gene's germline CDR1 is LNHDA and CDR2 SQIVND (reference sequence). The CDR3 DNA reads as TGTGCCAGTCGAAGAACGTATGAGCAGTTCTTC. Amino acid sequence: CASRRTYEQFF.

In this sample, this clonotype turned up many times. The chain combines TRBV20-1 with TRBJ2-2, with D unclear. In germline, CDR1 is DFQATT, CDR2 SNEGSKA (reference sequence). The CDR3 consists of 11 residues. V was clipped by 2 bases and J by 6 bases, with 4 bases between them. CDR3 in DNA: TGCAGTGCTAGATCGGCCGGGGAGCTGTTTTTT. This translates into CSARSAGELFF.

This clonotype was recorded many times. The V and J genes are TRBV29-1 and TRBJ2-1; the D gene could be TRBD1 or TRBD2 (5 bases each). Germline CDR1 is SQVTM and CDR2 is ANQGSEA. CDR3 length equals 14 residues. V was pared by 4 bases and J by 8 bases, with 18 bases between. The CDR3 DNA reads TGCAGCGTTGCCGTCTCGAGCCGGGGCGATGAGCAGTTCTTC. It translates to CSVAVSSRGDEQFF.

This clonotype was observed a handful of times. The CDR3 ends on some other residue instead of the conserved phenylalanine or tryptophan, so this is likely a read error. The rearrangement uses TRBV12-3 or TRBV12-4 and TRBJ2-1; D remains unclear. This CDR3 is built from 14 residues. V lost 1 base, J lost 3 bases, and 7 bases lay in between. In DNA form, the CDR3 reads TGTGCCAGCAGTTTAGGGACCAACTACAATGAGCAGTTCCTC. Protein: CASSLGTNYNEQFL.

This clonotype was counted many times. Here the CDR3 reads CAWSYGGGGNEQFF. CDR3 coding DNA: TGTGCCTGGAGTTACGGGGGAGGGGGAAATGAGCAGTTCTTC. V is TRBV30 and J is TRBJ2-1; D may be TRBD2 (7 bases). The CDR3 length is 14 residues. The germline gives CDR1 GTSNPN, CDR2 SVGIG (reference sequence). V was shortened by 2 bases and J by 7 bases, with 15 bases between the two germline ends. Based on the CDR3 plus reference TRBV30 and TRBJ2-1, the full variable domain is SQTIHQWPATLVQPVGSPLSLECTVEGTSNPNLYWYRQAAGRGLQLLFYSVGIGQISSEVPQNLSASRPQDRQFILSSKKLLLSDSGFYLCAWSYGGGGNEQFFGPGTRLTVL.

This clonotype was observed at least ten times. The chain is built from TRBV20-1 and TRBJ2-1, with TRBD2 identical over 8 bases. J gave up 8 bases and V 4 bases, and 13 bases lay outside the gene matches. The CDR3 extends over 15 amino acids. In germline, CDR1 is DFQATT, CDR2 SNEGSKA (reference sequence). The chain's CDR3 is CSAKGGAGGTDEQFF. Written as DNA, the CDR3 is TGCAGTGCTAAGGGCGGCGCGGGAGGTACCGATGAGCAGTTCTTC.

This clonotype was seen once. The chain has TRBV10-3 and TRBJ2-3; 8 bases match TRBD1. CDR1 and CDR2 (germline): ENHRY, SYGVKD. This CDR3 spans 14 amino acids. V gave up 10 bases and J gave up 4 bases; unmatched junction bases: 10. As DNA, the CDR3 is TGTGCCACCAAACAGGACAGGGCGTCAGATACGCAGTATTTT. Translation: CATKQDRASDTQYF.

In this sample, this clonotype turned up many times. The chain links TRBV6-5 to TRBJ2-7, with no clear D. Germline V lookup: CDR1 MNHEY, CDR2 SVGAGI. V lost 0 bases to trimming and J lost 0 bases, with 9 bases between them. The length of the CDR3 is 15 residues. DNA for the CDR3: TGTGCCAGCAGTTACTCCTCAGCCAGCTCCTACGAGCAGTACTTC. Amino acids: CASSYSSASSYEQYF.